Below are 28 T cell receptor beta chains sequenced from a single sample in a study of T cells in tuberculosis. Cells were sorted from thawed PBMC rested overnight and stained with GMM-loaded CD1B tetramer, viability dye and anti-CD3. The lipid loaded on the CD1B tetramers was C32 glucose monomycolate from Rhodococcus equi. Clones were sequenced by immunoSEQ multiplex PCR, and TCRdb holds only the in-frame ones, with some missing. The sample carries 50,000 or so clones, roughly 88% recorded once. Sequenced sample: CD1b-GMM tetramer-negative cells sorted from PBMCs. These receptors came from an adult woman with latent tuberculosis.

The CDR3 DNA reads TGTGCCAGCAGCCCCATGGGACAGCCAACCTATGGCTACACCTTC. Translated: CASSPMGQPTYGYTF. V is TRBV7-9 and J is TRBJ1-2, with 7 bases aligning to TRBD1. Germline loops: CDR1 SEHNR, CDR2 FQNEAQ (reference sequence). With 5 bases clipped from V and 4 bases from J, the junction kept 10 bases outside the gene matches. CDR3 size: 15 residues.

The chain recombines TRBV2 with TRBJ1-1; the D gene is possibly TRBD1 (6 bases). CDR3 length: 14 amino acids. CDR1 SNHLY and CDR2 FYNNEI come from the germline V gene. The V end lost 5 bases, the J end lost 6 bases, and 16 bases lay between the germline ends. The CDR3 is CASSTTPRTAEAFF. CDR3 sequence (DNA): TGTGCCAGCAGTACGACACCCCGGACAGCTGAAGCTTTCTTT.

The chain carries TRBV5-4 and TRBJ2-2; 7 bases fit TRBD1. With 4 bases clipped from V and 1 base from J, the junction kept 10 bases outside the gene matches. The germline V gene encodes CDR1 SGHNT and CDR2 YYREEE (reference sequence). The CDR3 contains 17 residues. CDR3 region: CASSPGTARGNTGELFF. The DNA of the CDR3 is TGTGCCAGCAGCCCCGGGACAGCCAGGGGGAACACCGGGGAGCTGTTTTTT. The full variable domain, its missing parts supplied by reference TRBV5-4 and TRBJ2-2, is ETGVTQSPTHLIKTRGQQVTLRCSSQSGHNTVSWYQQALGQGPQFIFQYYREEENGRGNFPPRFSGLQFPNYSSELNVNALELDDSALYLCASSPGTARGNTGELFFGEGSRLTVL.

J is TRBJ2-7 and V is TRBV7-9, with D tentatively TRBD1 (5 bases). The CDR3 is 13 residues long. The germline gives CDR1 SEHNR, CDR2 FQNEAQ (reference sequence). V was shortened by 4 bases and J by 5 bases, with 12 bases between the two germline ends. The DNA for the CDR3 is TGTGCCAGCAGCTCCGGACAAACCCACGAGCAGTACTTC. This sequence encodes CASSSGQTHEQYF.

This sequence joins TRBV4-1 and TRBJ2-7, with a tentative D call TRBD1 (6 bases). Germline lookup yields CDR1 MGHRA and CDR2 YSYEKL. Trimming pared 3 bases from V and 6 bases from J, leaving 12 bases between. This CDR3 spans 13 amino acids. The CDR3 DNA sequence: TGCGCCAGCAGCCACAAAACAGGGACCGAGCAGTACTTC. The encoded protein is CASSHKTGTEQYF.

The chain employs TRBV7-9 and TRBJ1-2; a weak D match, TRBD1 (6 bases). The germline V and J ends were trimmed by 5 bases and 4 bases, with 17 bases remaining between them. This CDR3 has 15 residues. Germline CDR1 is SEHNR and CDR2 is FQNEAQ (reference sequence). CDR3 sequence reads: CASSRMDSRPYGYTF. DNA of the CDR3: TGTGCCAGCAGCCGAATGGACAGCCGACCCTATGGCTACACCTTC.

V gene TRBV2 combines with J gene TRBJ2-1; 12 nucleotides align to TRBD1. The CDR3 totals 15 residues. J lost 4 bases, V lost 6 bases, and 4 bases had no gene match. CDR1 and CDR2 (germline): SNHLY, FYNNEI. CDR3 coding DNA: TGTGCCAGCAGAGGGACAGGGGGCAAATACAATGAGCAGTTCTTC. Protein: CASRGTGGKYNEQFF. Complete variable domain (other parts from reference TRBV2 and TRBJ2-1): EPEVTQTPSHQVTQMGQEVILRCVPISNHLYFYWYRQILGQKVEFLVSFYNNEISEKSEIFDDQFSVERPDGSNFTLKIRSTKLEDSAMYFCASRGTGGKYNEQFFGPGTRLTVL.

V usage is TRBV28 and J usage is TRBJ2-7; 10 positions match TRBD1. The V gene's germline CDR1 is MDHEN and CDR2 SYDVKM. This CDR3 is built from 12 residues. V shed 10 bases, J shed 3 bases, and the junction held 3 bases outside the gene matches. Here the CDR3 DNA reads TGTGCCACCGGGACAGGGGTCTACGAGCAGTACTTC. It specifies CATGTGVYEQYF.

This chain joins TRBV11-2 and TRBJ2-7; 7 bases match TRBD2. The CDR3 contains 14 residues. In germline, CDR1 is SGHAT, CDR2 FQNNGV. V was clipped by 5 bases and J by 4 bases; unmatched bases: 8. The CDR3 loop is CASSLAPREYEQYF. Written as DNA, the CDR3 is TGTGCCAGCAGCCTAGCCCCGCGGGAGTACGAGCAGTACTTC. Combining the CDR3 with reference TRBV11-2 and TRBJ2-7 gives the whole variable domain EAGVAQSPRYKIIEKRQSVAFWCNPISGHATLYWYQQILGQGPKLLIQFQNNGVVDDSQLPKDRFSAERLKGVDSTLKIQPAKLEDSAVYLCASSLAPREYEQYFGPGTRLTVT.

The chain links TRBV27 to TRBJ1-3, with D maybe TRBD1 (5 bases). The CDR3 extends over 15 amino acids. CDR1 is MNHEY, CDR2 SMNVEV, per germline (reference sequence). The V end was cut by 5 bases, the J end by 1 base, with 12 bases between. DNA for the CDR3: TGTGCCAGCAGTACCGGGACTGAGTCTGGAAACACCATATATTTT. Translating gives CASSTGTESGNTIYF.

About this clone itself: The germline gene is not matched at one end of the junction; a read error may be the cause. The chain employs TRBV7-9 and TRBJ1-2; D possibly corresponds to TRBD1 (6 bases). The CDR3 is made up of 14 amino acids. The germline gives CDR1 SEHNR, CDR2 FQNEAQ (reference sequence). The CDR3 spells CASGFNRADYGYTF. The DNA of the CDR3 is TGTGCCAGCGGCTTTAACAGGGCCGACTATGGCTACACCTTC.

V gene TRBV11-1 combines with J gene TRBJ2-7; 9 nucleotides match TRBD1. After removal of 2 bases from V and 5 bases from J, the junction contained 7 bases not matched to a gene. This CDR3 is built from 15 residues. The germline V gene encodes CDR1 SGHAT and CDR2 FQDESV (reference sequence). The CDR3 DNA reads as TGTGCCAGCAGCTTAATGGGGACAGGGTTTAACGAGCAGTACTTC. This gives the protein CASSLMGTGFNEQYF.

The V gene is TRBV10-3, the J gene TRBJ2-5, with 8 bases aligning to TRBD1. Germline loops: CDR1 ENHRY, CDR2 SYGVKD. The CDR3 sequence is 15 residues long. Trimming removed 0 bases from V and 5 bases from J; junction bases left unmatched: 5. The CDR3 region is CAISESPGGRETQYF. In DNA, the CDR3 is TGTGCCATCAGTGAGTCCCCAGGGGGCAGGGAGACCCAGTACTTC.

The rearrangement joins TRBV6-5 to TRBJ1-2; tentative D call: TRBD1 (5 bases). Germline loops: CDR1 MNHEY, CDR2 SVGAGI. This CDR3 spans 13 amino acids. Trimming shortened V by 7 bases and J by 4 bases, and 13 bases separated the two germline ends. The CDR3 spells CASTMGEGYGYTF. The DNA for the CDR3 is TGTGCCAGCACCATGGGGGAGGGCTATGGCTACACCTTC.

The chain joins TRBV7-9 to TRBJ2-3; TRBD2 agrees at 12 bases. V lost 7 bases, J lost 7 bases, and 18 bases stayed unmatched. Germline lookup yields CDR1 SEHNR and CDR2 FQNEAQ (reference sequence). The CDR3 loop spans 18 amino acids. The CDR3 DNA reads TGTGCCAGCATCCTTTGGGACCTTTCCGGGACTAGCGGGTATACGCAGTATTTT. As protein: CASILWDLSGTSGYTQYF.

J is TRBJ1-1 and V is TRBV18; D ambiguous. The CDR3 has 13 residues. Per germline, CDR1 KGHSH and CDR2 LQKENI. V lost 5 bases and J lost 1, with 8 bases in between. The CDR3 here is CASSVTENTEAFF. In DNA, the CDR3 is TGTGCCAGCTCAGTTACAGAGAACACTGAAGCTTTCTTT.

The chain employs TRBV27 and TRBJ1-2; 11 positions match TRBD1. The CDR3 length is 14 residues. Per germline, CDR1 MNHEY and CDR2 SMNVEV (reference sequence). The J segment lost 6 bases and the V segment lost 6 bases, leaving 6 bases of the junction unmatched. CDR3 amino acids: CASSLDRGQNGYTF. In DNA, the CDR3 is TGTGCCAGCAGCCTGGACAGGGGGCAGAATGGCTACACCTTC.

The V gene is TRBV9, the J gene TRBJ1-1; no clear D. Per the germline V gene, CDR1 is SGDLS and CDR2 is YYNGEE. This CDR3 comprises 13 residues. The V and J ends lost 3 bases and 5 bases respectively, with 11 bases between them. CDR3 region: CASSAREGTEAFF. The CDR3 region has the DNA TGTGCCAGCAGCGCACGGGAGGGAACTGAAGCTTTCTTT.

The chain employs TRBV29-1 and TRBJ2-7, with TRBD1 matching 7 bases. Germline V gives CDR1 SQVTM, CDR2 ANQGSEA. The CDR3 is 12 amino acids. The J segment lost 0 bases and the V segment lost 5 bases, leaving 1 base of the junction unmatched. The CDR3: CSVRDSSYEQYF. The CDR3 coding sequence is TGCAGCGTTCGGGACAGCTCCTACGAGCAGTACTTC.

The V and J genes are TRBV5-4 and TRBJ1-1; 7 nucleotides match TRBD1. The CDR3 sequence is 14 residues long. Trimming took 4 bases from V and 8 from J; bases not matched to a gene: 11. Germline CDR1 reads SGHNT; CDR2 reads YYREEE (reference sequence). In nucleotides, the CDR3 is TGTGCCAGCAGCCACGGACAGGATCCAGAGGAAGCTTTCTTT. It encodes CASSHGQDPEEAFF.

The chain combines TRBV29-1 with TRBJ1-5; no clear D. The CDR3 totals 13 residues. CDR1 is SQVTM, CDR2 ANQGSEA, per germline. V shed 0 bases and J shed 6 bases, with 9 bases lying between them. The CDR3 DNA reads TGCAGCGTTGAAGAGAACCTCGGTCAGCCCCAGCATTTT. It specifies CSVEENLGQPQHF.

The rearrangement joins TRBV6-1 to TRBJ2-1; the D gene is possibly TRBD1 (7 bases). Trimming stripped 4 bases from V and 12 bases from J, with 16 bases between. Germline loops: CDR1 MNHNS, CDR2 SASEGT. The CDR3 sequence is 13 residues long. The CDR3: CASSVGGGSGQFF. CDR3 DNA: TGTGCCAGCAGTGTCGGAGGGGGCAGTGGGCAGTTCTTC.

CDR3: CASSHHSRDSSHEQYF. The CDR3 DNA reads as TGCGCCAGCAGTCACCATTCCAGGGACAGTTCCCACGAGCAGTACTTC. The J gene is TRBJ2-7, the V gene TRBV23-1; 7 nucleotides align to TRBD1. TRBV23-1 carries the ORF label, with uncertain function. With V trimmed by 3 bases and J by 5 bases, 13 bases remained unmatched. CDR3 length equals 16 residues.

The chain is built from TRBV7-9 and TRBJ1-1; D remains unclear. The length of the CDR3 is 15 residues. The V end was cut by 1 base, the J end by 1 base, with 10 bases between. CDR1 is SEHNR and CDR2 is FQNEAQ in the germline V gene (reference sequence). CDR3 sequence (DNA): TGTGCCAGCAGCTTAGTGTCTGGCAAGAACACTGAAGCTTTCTTT. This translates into CASSLVSGKNTEAFF.

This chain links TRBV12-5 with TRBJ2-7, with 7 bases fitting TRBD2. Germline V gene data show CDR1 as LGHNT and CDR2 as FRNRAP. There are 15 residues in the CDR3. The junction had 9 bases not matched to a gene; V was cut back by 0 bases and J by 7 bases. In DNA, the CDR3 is TGTGCTAGTGGTTTGGTACTCGGGGGGTTGGGGGAGCAGTACTTC. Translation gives CASGLVLGGLGEQYF.

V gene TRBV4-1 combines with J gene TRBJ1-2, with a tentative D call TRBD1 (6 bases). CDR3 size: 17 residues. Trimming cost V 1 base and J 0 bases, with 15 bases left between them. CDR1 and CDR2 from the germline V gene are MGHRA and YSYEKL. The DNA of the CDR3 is TGCGCCAGCAGCCAAGGAGTACAGGGTAGAGCTAACTATGGCTACACCTTC. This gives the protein CASSQGVQGRANYGYTF.

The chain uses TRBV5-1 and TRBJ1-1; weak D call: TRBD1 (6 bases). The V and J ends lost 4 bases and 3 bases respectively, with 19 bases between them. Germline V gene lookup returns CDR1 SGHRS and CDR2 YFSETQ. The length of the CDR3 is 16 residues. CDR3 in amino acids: CASSGYNRVEDTEAFF. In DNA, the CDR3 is TGCGCCAGCAGCGGATACAACAGGGTGGAAGACACTGAAGCTTTCTTT.

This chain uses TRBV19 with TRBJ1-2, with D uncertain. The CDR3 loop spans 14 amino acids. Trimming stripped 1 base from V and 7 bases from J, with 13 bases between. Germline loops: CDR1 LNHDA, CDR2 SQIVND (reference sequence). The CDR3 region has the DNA TGTGCCAGTAGTATAGGGATAGGCGACTGTGGCTACACCTTC. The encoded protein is CASSIGIGDCGYTF.